One and the same sample provided the 2 T cell receptor beta chains below, sequenced in a study of cytomegalovirus exposure and HLA in healthy donors. 13 Jbeta primers and 60 Vbeta primers were used for the PCR. Method: immunoSEQ multiplex PCR; TCRdb's copy keeps in-frame clones and lacks some. Of about 130,000 clones listed, over 50% were seen once; the top ten hold over 1.5%. Sequencing input: PBMCs. These receptors all stem from a human donor in good health.

This chain joins TRBV25-1 and TRBJ1-3; D is undetermined. The CDR3 totals 15 residues. Germline V gene data show CDR1 as MGHDK and CDR2 as SYGVNS. Trimming pared 1 base from V and 0 bases from J, leaving 7 bases between. Written as DNA, the CDR3 is TGTGCCAGCAGTGAATTGGGAGACTCTGGAAACACCATATATTTT. This gives the protein CASSELGDSGNTIYF.

This clone was counted between two and nine times. The chain employs TRBV7-8 and TRBJ2-5; the D gene is possibly TRBD1 (6 bases). Germline CDR1 and CDR2: SGHVS and FQNEAQ. This CDR3 is 15 amino acids long. Trimming pared 0 bases from V and 0 bases from J, leaving 8 bases between. CDR3 nucleotides: TGTGCCAGCAGCTTAGCGGGGGCGTACCAAGAGACCCAGTACTTC. Its protein is CASSLAGAYQETQYF. The entire variable domain, with the rest obtained from reference TRBV7-8 and TRBJ2-5, is as follows: GAGVSQSPRYKVAKRGQDVALRCDPISGHVSLFWYQQALGQGPEFLTYFQNEAQLDKSGLPSDRFFAERPEGSVSTLKIQRTQQEDSAVYLCASSLAGAYQETQYFGPGTRLLVL.